One sample yielded the 14 T cell receptor beta chains listed below, sequenced in a study of T cell responses to AZD1222 COVID-19 vaccine. The method was immunoSEQ multiplex PCR; TCRdb's version includes in-frame clones alone and lacks a portion of them. The sample yields around 120,000 clones, around nine tenths seen once. The starting material was peripheral blood, obtained 28 days after the second AZD1222 dose. The receptor set was obtained from an adult who received the AZD1222 COVID-19 vaccine.

The rearrangement uses TRBV2 and TRBJ1-5; TRBD1 matches 7 bases. CDR3 length: 13 residues. V shed 5 bases and J 5 bases; nucleotides not matched to a gene: 3. Germline V gene sequence: CDR1 SNHLY, CDR2 FYNNEI. The CDR3 loop is CASSRDSHQPQHF. For the CDR3, the DNA is TGTGCCAGCAGTCGGGACAGTCATCAGCCCCAGCATTTT.

The chain couples TRBV12-5 to TRBJ2-2; TRBD1 matches at 8 bases. V was clipped by 6 bases and J by 6 bases; unmatched bases: 6. Germline CDR1 reads LGHNT; CDR2 reads FRNRAP. The CDR3 loop spans 14 amino acids. The CDR3 loop is CASGTGVTAGELFF. CDR3 in DNA: TGTGCTAGTGGGACAGGGGTTACGGCCGGGGAGCTGTTTTTT.

The DNA of the CDR3 is TGTGCCAGCAGCCAAGTCCAGGGTGGGAACTATGGCTACACCTTC. This encodes CASSQVQGGNYGYTF. The chain joins TRBV3-1 (or the pseudogene TRBV3-2) to TRBJ1-2, with D tentatively TRBD1 (5 bases). Germline V CDR1 and CDR2: LGHDT, YNNKEL (reference sequence). The CDR3 loop spans 15 amino acids. V dropped 1 base and J dropped 2 bases, with 11 bases sitting between them.

J is TRBJ1-2 and V is TRBV4-3, with D unclear. Trimming pared 1 base from V and 8 bases from J, leaving 20 bases between. The V gene's germline CDR1 is LGHNA and CDR2 YSLEER. The CDR3 covers 16 residues. The DNA for the CDR3 is TGCGCCAGCAGCCAAGGGGTTGGAGGGAGAAGTGGGGGCTACACCTTC. It codes for CASSQGVGGRSGGYTF.

V gene TRBV19 combines with J gene TRBJ1-5; D might be TRBD1 (6 bases). This CDR3 spans 15 amino acids. CDR1 is LNHDA, CDR2 SQIVND, per germline (reference sequence). The V gene lost 2 bases and the J gene lost 6 bases, with 14 bases spanning the gap. The CDR3 reads CASSIFSGAGQPQHF. As DNA, the CDR3 is TGTGCCAGTAGTATATTTTCAGGGGCCGGTCAGCCCCAGCATTTT.

The V and J genes are TRBV11-3 and TRBJ1-1, with TRBD1 matching 7 bases. Germline V gene lookup returns CDR1 SGHNT and CDR2 YENEEA. J was trimmed by 1 base and V by 5 bases; bases with no gene match: 4. This CDR3 region has 14 residues. This CDR3 is CASSRQGQNTEAFF. The CDR3 DNA reads as TGTGCCAGCAGCAGACAGGGCCAGAACACTGAAGCTTTCTTT. The full variable domain, in which reference TRBV11-3 and TRBJ1-1 provide the parts outside the CDR3, is EAGVVQSPRYKIIEKKQPVAFWCNPISGHNTLYWYLQNLGQGPELLIRYENEEAVDDSQLPKDRFSAERLKGVDSTLKIQPAELGDSAVYLCASSRQGQNTEAFFGQGTRLTVV.

The chain uses TRBV27 and TRBJ2-2; D may be TRBD1 (6 bases). This CDR3 is 17 amino acids long. V lost 1 base to trimming and J lost 7 bases, with 19 bases between them. CDR1 MNHEY and CDR2 SMNVEV come from the germline V gene (reference sequence). The DNA for the CDR3 is TGTGCCAGCAGTTTATTTGCAGGGGCCCGCCCGGGCGGGGAGCTGTTTTTT. Its translation is CASSLFAGARPGGELFF.

This clone showed up just once. The gene calls are TRBV30 and TRBJ2-1; D is perhaps TRBD1 or TRBD2 (5 bases each). This CDR3 spans 16 amino acids. Per germline, CDR1 GTSNPN and CDR2 SVGIG (reference sequence). V was clipped by 0 bases and J by 1 base, with 13 bases between them. The CDR3 region is CAWSVGADGSYNEQFF. The DNA of the CDR3 is TGTGCCTGGAGTGTCGGGGCGGATGGTTCCTACAATGAGCAGTTCTTC.

This clone was detected only once. V and J are TRBV29-1 and TRBJ1-1; tentatively, D is TRBD1 (5 bases). Germline V lookup: CDR1 SQVTM, CDR2 ANQGSEA. V was pared by 5 bases and J by 4 bases, with 14 bases between. This CDR3 is built from 13 residues. Here the CDR3 DNA reads TGCAGCGTTTGGGACGGCTCGGGCACTGAAGCTTTCTTT. Translating it yields CSVWDGSGTEAFF.

This clone was seen more than once but under ten times. The chain is built from TRBV7-3 and TRBJ2-5, with D possibly being TRBD2 (6 bases). This CDR3 region has 14 residues. Looked up from germline, CDR1 is SGHTA and CDR2 is FQGTGA. V lost 5 bases to trimming and J lost 5 bases, with 15 bases between them. CDR3 sequence (DNA): TGTGCCAGCAGCCGAGGCGGGACGGTTGAGACCCAGTACTTC. Its translation: CASSRGGTVETQYF.

V gene TRBV2 combines with J gene TRBJ1-4, with D possibly TRBD1 on 5 matching bases. The CDR3 extends over 12 amino acids. Trimming cost V 6 bases and J 7 bases, with 9 bases left between them. Germline V lookup: CDR1 SNHLY, CDR2 FYNNEI. The CDR3 DNA reads TGTGCCAGCAGGGACATGAGTGAAAAACTGTTTTTT. This gives the protein CASRDMSEKLFF.

The chain combines TRBV19 with TRBJ2-2; unclear D gene. In germline, CDR1 is LNHDA, CDR2 SQIVND (reference sequence). Trimming took 5 bases from V and 4 from J, leaving 11 bases between them. This CDR3 comprises 14 residues. This chain's CDR3 is CASSLGDFTGELFF. CDR3 nucleotides: TGTGCCAGTAGTCTTGGCGACTTCACCGGGGAGCTGTTTTTT.

J is TRBJ1-4 and V is TRBV2; D possibly corresponds to TRBD1 (5 bases). From germline, CDR1 is SNHLY and CDR2 FYNNEI. The germline V and J ends were trimmed by 7 bases and 7 bases, with 13 bases remaining between them. The CDR3 is made up of 13 amino acids. CDR3 region: CASMGLPLEKLFF. The CDR3 DNA reads TGTGCCAGCATGGGACTCCCCCTTGAAAAACTGTTTTTT.

The chain combines TRBV6-6 with TRBJ2-2; D is perhaps TRBD1 (5 bases). CDR3 length: 15 amino acids. Germline V gene data show CDR1 as MNHNY and CDR2 as SVGAGI (reference sequence). V was cut by 5 bases and J by 0 bases, with 10 bases left in between. CDR3 DNA sequence: TGTGCCAGCAGTATAAGACAGTCGAACACCGGGGAGCTGTTTTTT. Translation: CASSIRQSNTGELFF.